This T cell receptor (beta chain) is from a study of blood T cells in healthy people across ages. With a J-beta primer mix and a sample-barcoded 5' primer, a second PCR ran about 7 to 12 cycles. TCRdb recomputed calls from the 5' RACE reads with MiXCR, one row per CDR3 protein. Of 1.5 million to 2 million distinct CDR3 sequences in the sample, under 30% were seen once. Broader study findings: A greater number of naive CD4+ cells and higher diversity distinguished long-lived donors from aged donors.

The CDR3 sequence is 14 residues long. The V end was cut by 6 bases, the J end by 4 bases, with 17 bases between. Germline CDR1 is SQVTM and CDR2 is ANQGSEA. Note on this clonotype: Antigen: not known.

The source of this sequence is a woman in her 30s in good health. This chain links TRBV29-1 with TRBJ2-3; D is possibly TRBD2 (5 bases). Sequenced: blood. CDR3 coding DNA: TGCAGCGTCTCAGAGGGAGTTAGCGCAGATACGCAGTATTTT. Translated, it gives CSVSEGVSADTQYF.